Each of the 25 T cell receptor beta chains below was sequenced from the same sample in a study of T cell responses to AZD1222 COVID-19 vaccine. Assay used: immunoSEQ multiplex PCR; TCRdb lists only in-frame clones, some missing. The sample lists about 150,000 clones, about 90% seen once, with roughly 5% in the top ten. Sequencing used peripheral blood, obtained on day 0 of AZD1222 vaccination. The receptors originated from an adult in good health.

V gene TRBV28 combines with J gene TRBJ1-3, with no clear D. Germline V gives CDR1 MDHEN, CDR2 SYDVKM. The CDR3 has 13 amino acids. V gave up 5 bases and J gave up 4 bases, with 9 bases separating them. The CDR3 DNA reads TGTGCCAGCAGTCGACGCCAGGGAAACACCATATATTTT. Its protein product is CASSRRQGNTIYF.

This rearrangement joins TRBV18 to TRBJ2-7; possibly TRBD1 for D (6 bases). Per germline, CDR1 KGHSH and CDR2 LQKENI. The CDR3 loop spans 14 amino acids. V was cut by 3 bases and J by 0 bases, with 9 bases left in between. The CDR3: CASSPGAGSYEQYF. CDR3 DNA sequence: TGTGCCAGCTCACCGGGGGCCGGCTCCTACGAGCAGTACTTC.

The chain couples TRBV6-6 to TRBJ2-3; 7 bases fit TRBD2. The germline V gene has CDR1 MNHNY and CDR2 SVGAGI (reference sequence). The trim removed 5 bases at V and 0 bases at J, leaving 8 bases unmatched. The CDR3 covers 16 residues. This CDR3 is CASSKKRGTSTDTQYF. The CDR3 coding sequence is TGTGCCAGCAGTAAAAAGCGGGGAACTAGCACAGATACGCAGTATTTT.

The chain uses TRBV6-2 or TRBV6-3 and TRBJ2-1, with D uncertain. Germline CDR1 reads MNHEY; CDR2 reads SVGEGT. Trimming cost V 0 bases and J 8 bases, with 5 bases left between them. CDR3 length: 12 residues. The CDR3 sequence is CASSYSKHEQFF. The CDR3, as DNA: TGTGCCAGCAGTTACTCGAAACATGAGCAGTTCTTC.

The chain links TRBV6-2 or TRBV6-3 to TRBJ1-2; tentatively, D is TRBD1 (5 bases). Trimming stripped 5 bases from V and 4 bases from J, with 11 bases between. Germline-derived CDR1 and CDR2 are MNHEY and SVGEGT. The CDR3 totals 13 residues. The CDR3 bases are TGTGCCAGCAGTGTAGACAGCACCTATGGCTACACCTTC. This gives the protein CASSVDSTYGYTF.

The DNA for the CDR3 is TGTGCCAGCGAGACTAGCGGGGGGGCAACAGATACGCAGTATTTT. Amino acids: CASETSGGATDTQYF. The chain couples TRBV4-2 to TRBJ2-3; 14 bases line up with TRBD2. Germline CDR1 and CDR2: LGHNA and YNFKEQ. CDR3 size: 15 residues. The V gene end was trimmed by 8 bases and the J gene end by 3 bases; junction bases not matched to a gene: 4.

The chain is built from TRBV19 and TRBJ1-4, with unresolved D. Germline CDR1 reads LNHDA; CDR2 reads SQIVND (reference sequence). CDR3 length: 15 residues. The V gene lost 4 bases and the J gene lost 5 bases, with 14 bases spanning the gap. CDR3 region: CASSTFRVQNEKLFF. In DNA form, the CDR3 reads TGTGCCAGTAGTACCTTTCGGGTCCAAAATGAAAAACTGTTTTTT.

The gene calls are TRBV10-3 and TRBJ1-1, with 7 bases lining up with TRBD1. The germline V gene has CDR1 ENHRY and CDR2 SYGVKD. V lost 10 bases and J lost 1; bases outside the gene matches: 6. The CDR3 spans 13 residues. CDR3 bases: TGTGCCACCTCCGGGACAGAGAACACTGAAGCTTTCTTT. As protein: CATSGTENTEAFF.

V usage is TRBV2 and J usage is TRBJ1-4, with D possibly TRBD1 on 5 matching bases. The germline CDR1 and CDR2 sequences are SNHLY and FYNNEI. This CDR3 has 12 residues. V lost 4 bases, J lost 7 bases, and 7 bases lay in between. The DNA for the CDR3 is TGTGCCAGCAGTGGGGGGGGTGAAAAACTGTTTTTT. Its translation: CASSGGGEKLFF.

This clone was observed once. The rearrangement joins TRBV29-1 to TRBJ2-7; D remains unclear. This CDR3 region has 13 residues. Deletions cut 4 bases from V and 5 bases from J, with 15 bases between. CDR1 and CDR2 from the germline V gene are SQVTM and ANQGSEA. The CDR3 sequence: CSVVIPSNNEQYF. CDR3 coding DNA: TGCAGCGTTGTAATACCCTCAAATAACGAGCAGTACTTC.

The V call is TRBV25-1, the J call TRBJ1-3, with 9 nucleotides matching TRBD1. V gave up 7 bases and J gave up 11 bases; unmatched junction bases: 9. From germline, CDR1 is MGHDK and CDR2 SYGVNS. The length of the CDR3 is 13 residues. CDR3 protein: CASIRDRENSIYF. DNA of the CDR3: TGTGCCAGCATTCGGGACAGGGAAAATTCCATATATTTT.

The chain recombines TRBV13 with TRBJ2-3; D is possibly TRBD1 (5 bases). Germline V gene sequence: CDR1 PRHDT, CDR2 FYEKMQ (reference sequence). Trimming left V 3 bases short and J 3 bases short, with 10 bases between. This CDR3 contains 14 residues. The CDR3 loop is CASSFFRVTDTQYF. The CDR3 bases are TGTGCCAGCAGCTTTTTCAGGGTGACAGATACGCAGTATTTT. Based on the CDR3 plus reference TRBV13 and TRBJ2-3, the full variable domain is AAGVIQSPRHLIKEKRETATLKCYPIPRHDTVYWYQQGPGQDPQFLISFYEKMQSDKGSIPDRFSAQQFSDYHSELNMSSLELGDSALYFCASSFFRVTDTQYFGPGTRLTVL.

The chain couples TRBV6-5 to TRBJ2-3; D is undetermined. This CDR3 is built from 13 residues. CDR1 is MNHEY, CDR2 SVGAGI, per germline. V lost 4 bases and J 1 base, leaving 6 bases between the germline ends. CDR3 in amino acids: CASSSERTDTQYF. CDR3 in DNA: TGTGCCAGCAGTTCGGAGCGCACAGATACGCAGTATTTT.

This chain links TRBV5-1 with TRBJ1-1; TRBD1 matches 9 bases. V was pared by 3 bases and J by 3 bases, with 3 bases of the junction left unmatched. The CDR3 totals 14 residues. In germline, CDR1 is SGHRS, CDR2 YFSETQ. The CDR3 loop is CASSWGQGDTEAFF. CDR3 nucleotide sequence: TGCGCCAGCAGCTGGGGACAGGGCGACACTGAAGCTTTCTTT.

This chain uses TRBV9 with TRBJ2-1, with 8 bases fitting TRBD2. Germline V CDR1 and CDR2: SGDLS, YYNGEE. V was clipped by 3 bases and J by 3 bases; unmatched bases: 2. This CDR3 is built from 14 residues. The CDR3 nucleotides read TGTGCCAGCAGCGCCAGCGGGGGCTACAATGAGCAGTTCTTC. Protein: CASSASGGYNEQFF.

The gene calls are TRBV19 and TRBJ1-1; a weak D match, TRBD1 (6 bases). V was clipped by 4 bases and J by 6 bases, with 9 bases between them. Germline assignment: CDR1 LNHDA and CDR2 SQIVND (reference sequence). The CDR3 totals 12 residues. CDR3 amino acids: CASSKGVPEAFF. CDR3 bases: TGTGCCAGTAGTAAGGGGGTACCTGAAGCTTTCTTT.

The CDR3 spells CASSFQGAGGETQYF. The CDR3 DNA is TGTGCCAGCAGCTTCCAGGGAGCCGGGGGGGAGACCCAGTACTTC. The genes are TRBV7-3 and TRBJ2-5, with TRBD2 identical over 7 bases. Germline-derived CDR1 and CDR2 are SGHTA and FQGTGA. The CDR3 is 15 residues long. V trimming: 3 bases; J trimming: 5 bases; junction bases outside the gene matches: 9. Based on the CDR3 plus reference TRBV7-3 and TRBJ2-5, the full variable domain is GAGVSQTPSNKVTEKGKYVELRCDPISGHTALYWYRQSLGQGPEFLIYFQGTGAADDSGLPNDRFFAVRPEGSVSTLKIQRTERGDSAVYLCASSFQGAGGETQYFGPGTRLLVL.

The chain combines TRBV28 with TRBJ1-1; D call uncertain. Trimming removed 2 bases at V and 1 base at J, with 11 bases between. Looked up from germline, CDR1 is MDHEN and CDR2 is SYDVKM. The CDR3 contains 15 residues. CDR3 nucleotides: TGTGCCAGCAGTTTACTCGAGGGCTCGAACACTGAAGCTTTCTTT. It specifies CASSLLEGSNTEAFF.

This sequence joins TRBV11-3 and TRBJ2-1, with 12 bases fitting TRBD2. CDR3 length: 15 residues. Germline CDR1 and CDR2: SGHNT and YENEEA. Trimming cost V 5 bases and J 7 bases; bases outside gene matches: 6. As DNA, the CDR3 is TGTGCCAGCAGCCAAAGACTAGCGGGAGTTAATGAGCAGTTCTTC. Translated, it gives CASSQRLAGVNEQFF.

The chain couples TRBV5-1 to TRBJ1-6, with D possibly TRBD1 on 6 matching bases. In germline, CDR1 is SGHRS, CDR2 YFSETQ. Trimming pared 2 bases from V and 5 bases from J, leaving 11 bases between. This CDR3 region has 15 residues. The CDR3 DNA is TGCGCCAGCAGCTTCGGGACACCGGATAATTCACCCCTCCACTTT. It yields the protein CASSFGTPDNSPLHF.

The chain recombines TRBV9 with TRBJ1-2; 11 bases match TRBD1. With 0 bases clipped from V and 8 bases from J, the junction kept 15 bases outside the gene matches. The CDR3 spans 18 residues. Germline lookup yields CDR1 SGDLS and CDR2 YYNGEE. The CDR3: CASSVALLSGQGARGYTF. CDR3 DNA sequence: TGTGCCAGCAGCGTAGCCCTTCTTTCCGGACAGGGGGCGAGGGGCTACACCTTC. Variable domain in full (rest from reference TRBV9 and TRBJ1-2): DSGVTQTPKHLITATGQRVTLRCSPRSGDLSVYWYQQSLDQGLQFLIQYYNGEERAKGNILERFSAQQFPDLHSELNLSSLELGDSALYFCASSVALLSGQGARGYTFGSGTRLTVV.

The J gene is TRBJ1-5, the V gene TRBV5-1; 8 bases align to TRBD1. This CDR3 is 14 amino acids long. Looked up from germline, CDR1 is SGHRS and CDR2 is YFSETQ. The V gene end was trimmed by 3 bases and the J gene end by 6 bases; junction bases not matched to a gene: 5. The CDR3 here is CASSSTGGAQPQHF. For the CDR3, the DNA is TGCGCCAGCAGCTCCACAGGGGGGGCTCAGCCCCAGCATTTT.

A few counts support this clone. The chain recombines TRBV19 with TRBJ1-2; D not resolved. Trimming stripped 6 bases from V and 3 bases from J, with 20 bases between. The CDR3 is made up of 16 amino acids. CDR1 is LNHDA and CDR2 is SQIVND in the germline V gene (reference sequence). This chain's CDR3 is CASRSYNWEKDYGYTF. The CDR3 nucleotides are TGTGCCAGTAGGTCTTATAACTGGGAGAAGGACTATGGCTACACCTTC.

V is TRBV4-1 and J is TRBJ2-1; D is possibly TRBD2 (5 bases). The CDR3 is 14 residues long. CDR1 is MGHRA and CDR2 is YSYEKL in the germline V gene. V was trimmed by 1 base and J by 3 bases, leaving 7 bases between them. This CDR3 is CASSQVGVYNEQFF. Written as DNA, the CDR3 is TGCGCCAGCAGCCAAGTGGGAGTCTACAATGAGCAGTTCTTC.

This clone came up once. The J gene is TRBJ2-1, the V gene TRBV7-3; 7 positions match TRBD2. Germline V CDR1 and CDR2: SGHTA, FQGTGA. The CDR3 has 12 residues. J gave up 8 bases and V 2 bases, and 0 bases lay outside the gene matches. CDR3 in DNA: TGTGCCAGCAGCTTAGGGGGGGATGAGCAGTTCTTC. This sequence encodes CASSLGGDEQFF.